This T cell receptor beta chain was documented in a study of cytomegalovirus exposure and HLA in healthy donors. Overall study findings and caveats: A later examination showed that TCR association rates differed by HLA locus, with DRB1 most and HLA-C fewest.

PCR employed 60 Vbeta and 13 Jbeta primers. The data were produced by immunoSEQ multiplex PCR, yet TCRdb's version contains in-frame clones alone and is incomplete. The data contain about 140,000 clones, around 75% of them seen just once; the ten biggest clones take up about 3%. This clone was counted only a few times. No antigen is known for it. The CDR3 sequence is 14 residues long. Per germline, CDR1 MNHNY and CDR2 SVGAGI (reference sequence). V was cut by 4 bases and J by 1 base, with 9 bases left in between. The origin of this receptor is a man aged 35 to 55 in good health and CMV-seronegative. This sequence joins TRBV6-6 and TRBJ2-3; D might be TRBD2 (5 bases). The sequenced sample consisted of PBMCs. The CDR3: CASSSWRGTDTQYF. In DNA form, the CDR3 reads TGTGCCAGCAGTTCCTGGCGGGGCACAGATACGCAGTATTTT.